This T cell receptor (beta chain) was sequenced during a study of beta chain features in type 1 diabetes. Overall study findings and caveats: The influence of HLA type on TCRB rearrangement stayed undetermined. Among type 1 diabetes patients, VDJ junctions had fewer insertions and more deletions.

The isolated RNA, all of it, was reverse transcribed, so expressed TCRB transcripts were what got sequenced. Produced via immunoSEQ multiplex PCR; TCRdb's table is partial and in-frame only. The table lists 120,000 to 150,000 clones, 10% of them singletons. This clone has at least ten counts. Its antigen is unknown. The CDR3 runs to 14 residues. V dropped 3 bases and J dropped 1 base, with 9 bases sitting between them. Germline values: CDR1 SQVTM, CDR2 ANQGSEA. This clonotype originated in a young man in good health. The sample consisted of naive CD4+ T cells from blood. The chain combines TRBV29-1 with TRBJ2-2; a weak D match, TRBD1 (6 bases). The CDR3 region is CSVELRGNTGELFF. Written as DNA, the CDR3 is TGCAGCGTTGAGCTCAGGGGGAACACCGGGGAGCTGTTTTTT.